These 32 T cell receptor beta chains came from one sample sequenced in a study of glioma-infiltrating T cells after dendritic cell vaccination (dated by TCRdb to about 2016). The sample's time point, from its label and the paper: after dendritic cell vaccination, including at tumor progression/relapse. The library was built by means of the immunoSEQ multiplex PCR assay. TCRdb retrieved this table from immuneACCESS and kept in-frame rearrangements only. Not all clones are present; in checked studies, unresolved V genes account for under half, and no reason is known for the remainder. The sample records over 75,000 clones, around four fifths of which are singletons. The ten largest clones capture approximately 2% of the sample. Here the sequenced sample was blood, taken after dendritic cell vaccination. Every receptor here comes from a human donor with glioblastoma.

The chain has TRBV19 and TRBJ1-1; D is undetermined. The V end was cut by 0 bases, the J end by 3 bases, with 5 bases between. This CDR3 is built from 13 residues. From germline, CDR1 is LNHDA and CDR2 SQIVND (reference sequence). The CDR3 nucleotides read TGTGCCAGTAGTATAGAGCGTGACACTGAAGCTTTCTTT. Amino acids: CASSIERDTEAFF.

The genes are TRBV5-6 and TRBJ1-4; perhaps TRBD1 as D (6 bases). The germline CDR1 and CDR2 sequences are SGHDT and YYEEEE. CDR3 length: 18 residues. Trimming cost V 3 bases and J 7 bases, with 25 bases left between them. Here the CDR3 DNA reads TGTGCCAGCAGCTCCTTAAACGCAGCTGGGGGCGCGGGTGAAAAACTGTTTTTT. This codes for CASSSLNAAGGAGEKLFF.

The V gene is TRBV28, the J gene TRBJ1-3; TRBD1 matches at 7 bases. Germline values: CDR1 MDHEN, CDR2 SYDVKM. This CDR3 contains 11 residues. In DNA form, the CDR3 reads TGTGGTTGGGGACAGCGAAACACCATATATTTT. It translates to CGWGQRNTIYF. The full variable domain, rest sourced from reference TRBV28 and TRBJ1-3, is DVKVTQSSRYLVKRTGEKVFLECVQDMDHENMFWYRQDPGLGLRLIYFSYDVKMKEKGDIPEGYSVSREKKERFSLILESASTNQTSMYLCGWGQRNTIYFGEGSWLTVV.

V usage is TRBV19 and J usage is TRBJ2-3, with D perhaps matching TRBD2 (6 bases). The CDR3 consists of 16 residues. Germline V gene lookup returns CDR1 LNHDA and CDR2 SQIVND (reference sequence). V was clipped by 8 bases and J by 2 bases, with 20 bases between them. In DNA form, the CDR3 reads TGTGCCAGTGCCTTCCAATCGGGACTGGACACAGATACGCAGTATTTT. This gives the protein CASAFQSGLDTDTQYF. The variable domain in full, with the rest retrieved from reference TRBV19 and TRBJ2-3, is DGGITQSPKYLFRKEGQNVTLSCEQNLNHDAMYWYRQDPGQGLRLIYYSQIVNDFQKGDIAEGYSVSREKKESFPLTVTSAQKNPTAFYLCASAFQSGLDTDTQYFGPGTRLTVL.

The genes are TRBV6-6 and TRBJ2-7, with a possible D match to TRBD2 (6 bases). Looked up from germline, CDR1 is MNHNY and CDR2 is SVGAGI (reference sequence). The CDR3 is 13 residues long. V lost 6 bases to trimming and J lost 6 bases, with 15 bases between them. DNA for the CDR3: TGTGCCAGCAGCCTCGGAGGGCAGCGCGAGCAGTACTTC. Translating gives CASSLGGQREQYF.

J is TRBJ2-1 and V is TRBV7-2; 9 nucleotides match TRBD1. With V trimmed by 5 bases and J by 3 bases, 2 bases remained unmatched. The germline CDR1 and CDR2 sequences are SGHTA and FQGNSA. The CDR3 runs 14 residues. The CDR3 loop reads CASSLDRGYNEQFF. CDR3 bases: TGTGCCAGCAGCCTGGACAGGGGCTACAATGAGCAGTTCTTC.

This clone occurred once. The gene calls are TRBV13 and TRBJ2-7, with 7 nucleotides matching TRBD1. The CDR3 runs 12 residues. Trimming removed 4 bases from V and 6 bases from J; junction bases left unmatched: 3. Germline-derived CDR1 and CDR2 are PRHDT and FYEKMQ (reference sequence). CDR3 sequence (DNA): TGTGCCAGCAGCTACAGGGGCGGCGAGCAGTACTTC. Protein: CASSYRGGEQYF.

The rearrangement joins TRBV6-1 to TRBJ2-1, with D perhaps TRBD1 (6 bases). Trimming left V 3 bases short and J 7 bases short, with 13 bases between. This CDR3 is 14 amino acids long. The germline V gene has CDR1 MNHNS and CDR2 SASEGT. This CDR3 reads CASSEGALGNEQFF. In nucleotides, the CDR3 is TGTGCCAGCAGTGAGGGGGCCCTTGGGAATGAGCAGTTCTTC.

The J gene is TRBJ1-5, the V gene TRBV6-6; TRBD1 might be the D (5 bases). This CDR3 is 13 amino acids long. Per germline, CDR1 MNHNY and CDR2 SVGAGI (reference sequence). V was cut by 4 bases and J by 7 bases, with 11 bases left in between. CDR3 in DNA: TGTGCCAGCAGTTCGGCGGAGGGGCAGCCCCAGCATTTT. Translating it yields CASSSAEGQPQHF.

The J gene is TRBJ2-3, the V gene TRBV6-1; D gene unclear. This CDR3 is built from 12 residues. The V gene's germline CDR1 is MNHNS and CDR2 SASEGT. Trimming stripped 7 bases from V and 3 bases from J, with 8 bases between. This CDR3 is CASTPLTDTQYF. CDR3 in DNA: TGTGCCAGCACCCCCCTAACAGATACGCAGTATTTT.

This clone was counted only a few times. The chain carries TRBV9 and TRBJ2-3, with 9 bases identical to TRBD2. The CDR3 totals 16 residues. V gave up 6 bases and J gave up 0 bases; unmatched junction bases: 8. Germline CDR1 and CDR2: SGDLS and YYNGEE. This CDR3 is CASTPGLAASTDTQYF. The CDR3 nucleotides are TGTGCCAGCACCCCGGGACTAGCAGCTAGCACAGATACGCAGTATTTT.

The rearrangement links TRBV7-2 to TRBJ2-3, with D tentatively TRBD2 (5 bases). V lost 5 bases and J 0 bases, leaving 15 bases between the germline ends. This CDR3 has 16 residues. The germline V gene has CDR1 SGHTA and CDR2 FQGNSA. The CDR3 reads CASSPFGLRSTDTQYF. The DNA of the CDR3 is TGTGCCAGCAGCCCTTTCGGACTTAGGAGCACAGATACGCAGTATTTT. Variable domain in full (rest from reference TRBV7-2 and TRBJ2-3): GAGVSQSPSNKVTEKGKDVELRCDPISGHTALYWYRQSLGQGLEFLIYFQGNSAPDKSGLPSDRFSAERTGGSVSTLTIQRTQQEDSAVYLCASSPFGLRSTDTQYFGPGTRLTVL.

The V call is TRBV18, the J call TRBJ1-2; 7 bases fit TRBD1. Germline V gene data show CDR1 as KGHSH and CDR2 as LQKENI. The V and J ends lost 5 bases and 1 base, in that order; junction bases with no gene match: 4. The CDR3 length is 14 residues. The CDR3 nucleotides read TGTGCCAGCTCAGACAGGGCCCTTAACTATGGCTACACCTTC. Amino acid sequence: CASSDRALNYGYTF.

V and J are TRBV30 and TRBJ2-1; 10 bases are a match to TRBD2. The trim removed 1 base at V and 3 bases at J, leaving 3 bases unmatched. The CDR3 totals 15 residues. In germline, CDR1 is GTSNPN, CDR2 SVGIG (reference sequence). The CDR3 sequence is CAWSAGTSDYNEQFF. In nucleotides, the CDR3 is TGTGCCTGGAGTGCCGGGACTAGCGACTACAATGAGCAGTTCTTC.

The chain joins TRBV7-6 to TRBJ2-6; possible D gene TRBD2, 5 bases. From germline, CDR1 is SGHVS and CDR2 FNYEAQ. Deletions cut 5 bases from V and 0 bases from J, with 20 bases between. This CDR3 has 19 amino acids. CDR3 sequence reads: CASSANREGAVSGANVLTF. CDR3 sequence (DNA): TGTGCCAGCAGCGCAAACCGTGAGGGTGCCGTCTCTGGGGCCAACGTCCTGACTTTC.

This clone was recorded a few times. The chain has TRBV7-6 and TRBJ1-2; tentatively, D is TRBD1 (5 bases). The CDR3 length is 14 residues. In germline, CDR1 is SGHVS, CDR2 FNYEAQ. Trimming took 1 base from V and 2 from J, leaving 8 bases between them. The CDR3 DNA reads as TGTGCCAGCAGCTTAGATACAGGCAACTATGGCTACACCTTC. Amino acids: CASSLDTGNYGYTF.

The chain recombines TRBV19 with TRBJ2-7, with TRBD2 matching 9 bases. The CDR3 length is 14 residues. Germline V gives CDR1 LNHDA, CDR2 SQIVND (reference sequence). J was trimmed by 2 bases and V by 5 bases; bases with no gene match: 4. The DNA for the CDR3 is TGTGCCAGTAGTGAGCTAGCGGGACCCTACGAGCAGTACGTC. Translating gives CASSELAGPYEQYV.

CDR3 protein: CASGQGVVASTDTQYF. The CDR3 DNA is TGCGCCAGTGGGCAGGGTGTGGTGGCTTCCACAGATACGCAGTATTTT. This chain links TRBV4-1 with TRBJ2-3, with D tentatively TRBD1 (5 bases). Germline V CDR1 and CDR2: MGHRA, YSYEKL. The length of the CDR3 is 16 residues. Trimming took 9 bases from V and 2 from J, leaving 21 bases between them.

This chain connects TRBV5-6 to TRBJ2-7, with no clear D. The V and J ends lost 1 base and 4 bases respectively, with 9 bases between them. The CDR3 is made up of 13 amino acids. CDR1 is SGHDT and CDR2 is YYEEEE in the germline V gene. DNA of the CDR3: TGTGCCAGCAGCTTGCGAGCGATTTACGAGCAGTACTTC. This codes for CASSLRAIYEQYF.

This chain connects TRBV4-1 to TRBJ2-3; D perhaps matches TRBD2 (6 bases). CDR1 and CDR2 from the germline V gene are MGHRA and YSYEKL. This CDR3 is 15 amino acids long. V dropped 4 bases and J dropped 6 bases, with 17 bases sitting between them. The CDR3 DNA reads as TGCGCCAGCAGCCTTCCAGCGTCTGGGGGGGATACGCAGTATTTT. Protein product: CASSLPASGGDTQYF.

The chain combines TRBV6-5 with TRBJ1-1, with TRBD1 as a possible D gene (6 bases). From germline, CDR1 is MNHEY and CDR2 SVGAGI. CDR3 length: 13 amino acids. V was cut by 1 base and J by 5 bases, with 8 bases left in between. CDR3 coding DNA: TGTGCCAGCAGTTACTGGCAGGGGACTGAAGCTTTCTTT. Protein sequence: CASSYWQGTEAFF.

The CDR3 protein is CASSPTGEAGYTF. CDR3 nucleotides: TGCGCCAGCAGTCCGACAGGGGAGGCTGGCTACACCTTC. The rearrangement uses TRBV5-1 and TRBJ1-2; 8 bases align to TRBD1. This CDR3 is 13 amino acids long. V lost 5 bases to trimming and J lost 7 bases; unmatched junction nucleotides: 7. Germline V lookup: CDR1 SGHRS, CDR2 YFSETQ.

CDR3 sequence: CASSLSRGSGANVLTF. The CDR3 DNA reads as TGTGCCAGCAGCTTAAGCAGGGGATCTGGGGCCAACGTCCTGACTTTC. The chain employs TRBV5-5 and TRBJ2-6; D is possibly TRBD1 (6 bases). Germline V lookup: CDR1 SGHKS, CDR2 YYEKEE (reference sequence). CDR3 length equals 16 residues. Between the trimmed V and J ends, which lost 2 bases and 1 base, there was a span of 10 bases.

This clone has more than one count but fewer than ten. J is TRBJ1-6 and V is TRBV7-2; 10 positions match TRBD1. The germline CDR1 and CDR2 sequences are SGHTA and FQGNSA. Trimming took 5 bases from V and 3 from J; bases not matched to a gene: 7. This CDR3 has 17 amino acids. In DNA form, the CDR3 reads TGTGCCAGCAGCGTCGGACAGGGGGTCGTCTATAATTCACCCCTCCACTTT. Translation: CASSVGQGVVYNSPLHF.

The CDR3, as DNA: TGTGCCAGCAGTCCCAGGCAGGTTATTGTATACGAGCAGTACTTC. Its protein is CASSPRQVIVYEQYF. The V call is TRBV27, the J call TRBJ2-7; no firm D call. The CDR3 has 15 amino acids. The germline V and J ends were trimmed by 5 bases and 4 bases, with 18 bases remaining between them. Germline-derived CDR1 and CDR2 are MNHEY and SMNVEV (reference sequence).

The chain couples TRBV11-2 to TRBJ1-3, with D unresolved. The CDR3 sequence is 15 residues long. Per germline, CDR1 SGHAT and CDR2 FQNNGV. Deletions cut 3 bases from V and 0 bases from J, with 9 bases between. CDR3 in DNA: TGTGCCAGCAGCTTTTTGGAGTTCTCTGGAAACACCATATATTTT. This sequence encodes CASSFLEFSGNTIYF.

The genes are TRBV7-9 and TRBJ1-2; D not resolved. Germline V gene sequence: CDR1 SEHNR, CDR2 FQNEAQ (reference sequence). CDR3 length equals 15 residues. Trimming stripped 3 bases from V and 1 base from J, with 12 bases between. CDR3 coding DNA: TGTGCCAGCAGCTTTGGAGCCGACCTTAACTATGGCTACACCTTC. Encoded protein: CASSFGADLNYGYTF.

A single count supports this clone. The rearrangement links TRBV7-2 to TRBJ1-5; possible D gene TRBD1, 5 bases. The CDR3 is 13 residues long. The germline gives CDR1 SGHTA, CDR2 FQGNSA. The V and J ends lost 6 bases and 6 bases respectively, with 12 bases between them. The CDR3 DNA is TGTGCCAGCAGTAGGGGTCCCGGTCAGCCCCAGCATTTT. It specifies CASSRGPGQPQHF.

J is TRBJ1-5 and V is TRBV7-6; unclear D gene. The V gene's germline CDR1 is SGHVS and CDR2 FNYEAQ. The CDR3 runs to 15 residues. V dropped 2 bases and J dropped 0 bases, with 8 bases sitting between them. The CDR3 sequence is CASSLQSGSNQPQHF. CDR3 DNA: TGTGCCAGCAGCTTACAATCCGGTAGCAATCAGCCCCAGCATTTT.

V is TRBV6-4 and J is TRBJ2-3; possible D gene TRBD2, 5 bases. V lost 2 bases to trimming and J lost 1 base, with 10 bases between them. CDR3 size: 15 residues. Looked up from germline, CDR1 is MRHNA and CDR2 is SNTAGT. As DNA, the CDR3 is TGTGCCAGCAGTGACCTTAGCGCCGGCACAGATACGCAGTATTTT. Translation: CASSDLSAGTDTQYF.

V is TRBV5-6 and J is TRBJ2-7; 8 nucleotides agree with TRBD1. CDR1 is SGHDT and CDR2 is YYEEEE in the germline V gene. The CDR3 spans 15 residues. The trim removed 2 bases at V and 2 bases at J, leaving 6 bases unmatched. DNA of the CDR3: TGTGCCAGCAGCTTAGGACAGGGTAAAACCTACGAGCAGTACGTC. Translating gives CASSLGQGKTYEQYV.

This chain's CDR3 is CASSFIRNEQFF. DNA for the CDR3: TGTGCCAGCAGCTTTATCCGCAATGAGCAGTTCTTC. The rearrangement links TRBV7-2 to TRBJ2-1, with D uncertain. V lost 3 bases and J lost 6, with 6 bases in between. CDR1 is SGHTA and CDR2 is FQGNSA in the germline V gene. This CDR3 comprises 12 residues.